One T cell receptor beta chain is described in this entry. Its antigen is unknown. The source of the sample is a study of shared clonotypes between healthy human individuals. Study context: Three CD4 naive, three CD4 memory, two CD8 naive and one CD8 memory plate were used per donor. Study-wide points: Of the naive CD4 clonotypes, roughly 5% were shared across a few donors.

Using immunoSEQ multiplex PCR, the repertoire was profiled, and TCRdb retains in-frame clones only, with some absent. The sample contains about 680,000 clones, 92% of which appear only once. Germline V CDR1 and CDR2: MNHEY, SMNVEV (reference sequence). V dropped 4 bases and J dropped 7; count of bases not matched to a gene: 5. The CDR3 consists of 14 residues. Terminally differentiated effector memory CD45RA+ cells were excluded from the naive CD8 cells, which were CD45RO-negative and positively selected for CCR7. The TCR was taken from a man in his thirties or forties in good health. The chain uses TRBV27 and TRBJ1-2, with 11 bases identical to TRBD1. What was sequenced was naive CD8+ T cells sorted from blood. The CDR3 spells CASSWLGQGVGYTF. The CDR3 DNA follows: TGTGCCAGCAGTTGGCTGGGACAGGGGGTTGGCTACACCTTC.